These 20 T cell receptor beta chains share one sample of origin, sequenced in a study of blood T cell repertoires in COVID-19. The protocol was immunoSEQ multiplex PCR, while the TCRdb copy is restricted to in-frame clones and leaves out a portion. The sample holds around 250,000 clones, over 75% seen once. What was sequenced was PBMCs or T cells enriched from blood (not recorded which). These receptors originate from a woman aged 40 to 50 who had been exposed to COVID-19.

J is TRBJ1-1 and V is TRBV4-1; 10 nucleotides agree with TRBD1. V was clipped by 2 bases and J by 6 bases; unmatched bases: 9. The CDR3 covers 16 residues. Germline V gene sequence: CDR1 MGHRA, CDR2 YSYEKL. The CDR3 bases are TGCGCCAGCAGCCAACCACCGGGACAGGGGTCCCCTGAAGCTTTCTTT. Protein sequence: CASSQPPGQGSPEAFF.

The chain recombines TRBV3-1 (or the pseudogene TRBV3-2) with TRBJ1-6; D remains ambiguous. Between the trimmed V and J ends, which lost 2 bases and 10 bases, there was a span of 12 bases. This CDR3 is built from 14 residues. Germline CDR1 LGHDT, CDR2 YNNKEL (reference sequence). CDR3 residues: CASSQSRGGSPLHF. CDR3 in DNA: TGTGCCAGCAGCCAATCTCGGGGTGGCTCACCCCTCCACTTT.

The chain combines TRBV2 with TRBJ2-3; TRBD2 aligns across 11 bases. The CDR3 spans 23 residues. Per germline, CDR1 SNHLY and CDR2 FYNNEI. The ends lost 1 base at V and 1 base at J; junction bases unmatched: 22. CDR3 residues: CASSEVAGGRASGGWRRTDTQYF. CDR3 nucleotide sequence: TGTGCCAGCAGTGAAGTGGCCGGGGGCCGGGCTAGCGGGGGGTGGCGTCGCACAGATACGCAGTATTTT.

The chain combines TRBV6-2 or TRBV6-3 with TRBJ1-2, with D unclear. The CDR3 contains 12 residues. From germline, CDR1 is MNHEY and CDR2 SVGEGT. The ends were cut back, 5 bases at V and 0 bases at J, with 4 bases in the middle. The CDR3 sequence: CASSAANYGYTF. The CDR3 region has the DNA TGTGCCAGCAGTGCGGCTAACTATGGCTACACCTTC.

The CDR3 nucleotides are TGTGCCAGTAGTATAGATAATAGGGTAGGGACAGATGAGACCCAGTACTTC. Protein product: CASSIDNRVGTDETQYF. The chain links TRBV19 to TRBJ2-5; 7 bases are shared with TRBD1. The trim removed 0 bases at V and 5 bases at J, leaving 12 bases unmatched. CDR3 length equals 17 residues. Germline V CDR1 and CDR2: LNHDA, SQIVND (reference sequence).

The CDR3 reads CASSPGIYNEQFF. The CDR3 DNA reads TGTGCCAGCAGTCCCGGGATTTACAATGAGCAGTTCTTC. V and J are TRBV2 and TRBJ2-1; tentative D call: TRBD2 (5 bases). The V gene lost 5 bases and the J gene lost 4 bases, with 9 bases spanning the gap. The length of the CDR3 is 13 residues. Germline-derived CDR1 and CDR2 are SNHLY and FYNNEI.

This chain connects TRBV13 to TRBJ2-7; 9 bases are a match to TRBD1. Germline values: CDR1 PRHDT, CDR2 FYEKMQ (reference sequence). J was trimmed by 3 bases and V by 5 bases; bases with no gene match: 2. This CDR3 region has 13 residues. As DNA, the CDR3 is TGTGCCAGCAGCCGGACAGGGGACTACGAGCAGTACTTC. Protein sequence: CASSRTGDYEQYF.

J is TRBJ2-4 and V is TRBV3-1 (or the pseudogene TRBV3-2); no clear D gene. Trimming removed 5 bases from V and 0 bases from J, with 17 bases in between. CDR1 is LGHDT and CDR2 is YNNKEL in the germline V gene (reference sequence). CDR3 length: 17 residues. The CDR3 DNA reads as TGTGCCAGCAGCGGCAGCAAGGAGCGACTAGCCAAAAACATTCAGTACTTC. Translation: CASSGSKERLAKNIQYF.

The gene calls are TRBV6-4 and TRBJ1-2; D gene ambiguous. The CDR3 sequence is 15 residues long. Germline assignment: CDR1 MRHNA and CDR2 SNTAGT. The V and J ends lost 6 bases and 0 bases respectively, with 14 bases between them. The CDR3 here is CASRREGLANYGYTF. CDR3 coding DNA: TGTGCCAGCAGAAGAGAGGGCTTAGCTAACTATGGCTACACCTTC.

The V call is TRBV2, the J call TRBJ2-3, with D unclear. This CDR3 region has 12 residues. Germline CDR1 is SNHLY and CDR2 is FYNNEI. Trimming removed 4 bases from V and 7 bases from J, with 9 bases in between. In DNA, the CDR3 is TGTGCCAGCAGTGGAACACATTATACGCAGTATTTT. It is translated as CASSGTHYTQYF.

J is TRBJ2-5 and V is TRBV15, with 9 nucleotides matching TRBD2. With 0 bases clipped from V and 5 bases from J, the junction kept 10 bases outside the gene matches. Germline lookup yields CDR1 LNHNV and CDR2 YYDKDF (reference sequence). CDR3 length: 17 residues. The CDR3: CATSRDLGSGRQETQYF. The CDR3 nucleotides read TGTGCCACCAGCAGAGATCTGGGTAGCGGGAGACAGGAGACCCAGTACTTC.

This clone was seen only a few times. The chain links TRBV12-5 to TRBJ2-1, with 8 positions matching TRBD2. Germline CDR1 is LGHNT and CDR2 is FRNRAP. Trimming removed 2 bases from V and 12 bases from J; junction bases left unmatched: 15. The CDR3 has 16 amino acids. In DNA, the CDR3 is TGTGCTAGTGGTTTGTTCGGGAGGGGCCGTTTTGTCTGGCAGTTCTTC. Encoded protein: CASGLFGRGRFVWQFF.

In this sample, this clone turned up once. CDR3 in DNA: TGTGCCAGCAGCTTGGCTCGAGGGCAGGCCACTGAAGCTTTCTTT. Amino acids: CASSLARGQATEAFF. The gene calls are TRBV5-4 and TRBJ1-1; D is unresolved. The V end lost 0 bases, the J end lost 4 bases, and 13 bases lay between the germline ends. The CDR3 runs 15 residues. The V gene's germline CDR1 is SGHNT and CDR2 YYREEE (reference sequence).

The rearrangement joins TRBV14 to TRBJ1-3; 9 nucleotides line up with TRBD1. Looked up from germline, CDR1 is SGHDN and CDR2 is FVKESK. The J segment lost 0 bases and the V segment lost 5 bases, leaving 5 bases of the junction unmatched. This CDR3 has 16 amino acids. Written as DNA, the CDR3 is TGTGCCAGCAGCTCCAACAGGGGGCTCTCTGGAAACACCATATATTTT. It codes for CASSSNRGLSGNTIYF.

Concerning this clone: An end of the junction differs from the germline gene, which may be a read error. This specimen includes other DNA sequences encoding the same CDR3. This chain connects TRBV4-3 to TRBJ2-3; TRBD2 matches at 11 bases. The germline V gene encodes CDR1 LGHNA and CDR2 YSLEER. The CDR3 covers 16 residues. Written as DNA, the CDR3 is TGCGCCAGTAGCCACGCTACTAGCGGGAGATCAGATACGCAGTATTTT. This codes for CASSHATSGRSDTQYF.

Only one count was recorded for this clone. The V call is TRBV2, the J call TRBJ1-6; weak D call: TRBD1 (5 bases). Germline V gene data show CDR1 as SNHLY and CDR2 as FYNNEI. CDR3 length: 15 amino acids. V was trimmed by 1 base and J by 7 bases, leaving 11 bases between them. The CDR3 coding sequence is TGTGCCAGCAGTGAAGGGGGCTTGGGGAATTCACCCCTCCACTTT. This encodes CASSEGGLGNSPLHF.

This clone was detected once. The chain is built from TRBV21-1 and TRBJ1-2; the table assigns TRBD1, which was not confirmed against the DNA. TRBV21-1 is described as a pseudogene. The CDR3 contains 17 residues. CDR3 sequence: CASSKGQATRLDYGYTF. The CDR3 bases are TGTGCCAGCAGCAAAGGGCAGGCAACCCGCCTGGACTATGGCTACACCTTC.

The chain is built from TRBV5-1 and TRBJ1-2, with D possibly TRBD1 on 5 matching bases. V was clipped by 0 bases and J by 5 bases, with 14 bases between them. The CDR3 totals 15 residues. CDR1 and CDR2 from the germline V gene are SGHRS and YFSETQ. The DNA of the CDR3 is TGCGCCAGCAGCTTGGGACAGATTTCTGGTTATGGCTACACCTTC. This encodes CASSLGQISGYGYTF.

The chain employs TRBV27 and TRBJ1-5, with TRBD1 matching 9 bases. This CDR3 is 14 amino acids long. The germline gives CDR1 MNHEY, CDR2 SMNVEV (reference sequence). V lost 6 bases and J lost 9; bases outside the gene matches: 9. In DNA, the CDR3 is TGTGCCAGCAGCCCGGGACAGGGAGTCCGGCCCCAGCATTTT. As protein: CASSPGQGVRPQHF.

The rearrangement links TRBV5-1 to TRBJ2-7, with 10 bases aligning to TRBD1. The CDR3 runs 13 residues. Germline assignment: CDR1 SGHRS and CDR2 YFSETQ. The CDR3 sequence is CASSLDRGYEQYV. The CDR3 nucleotides read TGTGCCAGCAGCTTGGACAGGGGGTACGAGCAGTACGTC.